This T cell receptor (beta chain) is drawn from a study of T-cell reconstitution after alpha-beta-depleted transplantation in children (dated by TCRdb to about 2016). The study in broad terms: Using TCR repertoire profiling, the study quantitatively followed how T-cell immune reconstitution unfolded in children after TCRalphabeta/CD19-depleted allogeneic hematopoietic cell transplantation. The paper's findings and limits, for the study overall: The high TCRbeta diversity at day 60 in some patients was ascribed to recipient T cells and intrathymic progenitors that had survived conditioning. Over subsequent months, a decline in hyperexpanded clone frequencies was noted, and after one year, T-cell counts and TCRbeta diversity were mostly ascribed to newly produced T cells. About two months after transplant, the apparently early recovery of alphabetaT-cell counts reportedly depended on just several hundred clones that had expanded rapidly and came from non-depleted graft cells.

This clonotype came up a few times. The target of this receptor is not known. Within one base of it there is no much larger clone, and no base qualities were kept. Including cysteine and phenylalanine, the CDR3 has 15 amino acids. Only CDR3 DNA is held: 45 bases, read in frame from base 1. CDR1 MNHEY and CDR2 SVGAGI were looked up in the germline V gene. The germline V end is reduced by 0 bases and the J end by 3 bases; junction bases left unmatched: 2. This specimen's treatment or condition label, interpreted: allogeneic hematopoietic cell transplantation with graft depleted of TCRalphabeta T cells and CD19 B cells. TCRalphabeta/CD19-depleted allogeneic hematopoietic cell grafts were given to the transplant recipients, all of whom were children. The library was produced with PCR. Sequencing instrument: Illumina HiSeq 2500. TCR libraries were prepared with molecular barcoding, using unique molecular identifiers to normalize TCRbeta repertoire quantification. Using fastp at Q25 and MiXCR, TCRdb reprocessed the public reads and kept productive beta chains. All rows with the same CDR3 protein become a single entry with the most common DNA and genes. Within this sample are approximately 79,000 distinct CDR3 sequences, with 18% of them counted one time only. 51% of the sample comes from the top ten.

This receptor was identified in a male patient between 2 and 10 years old who had a stem cell transplant for acute lymphoblastic leukemia, so the T cells may come from the graft donor. This specimen was PBMCs, mostly from graft donor cells, taken 360 days after TCRalphabeta/CD19-depleted stem cell transplant. This receptor chain uses TRBV6-5 and TRBJ1-5; 7 junctional bases match TRBD1. At the DNA level, the sequence is TGTGCCAGCAGTTACTCGGACAGGTTCAATCAGCCCCAGCATTTT. This translates into CASSYSDRFNQPQHF.